This TCR beta chain stems from a study of beta chain features in type 1 diabetes. Expressed TCRB transcripts got sequenced, as all isolated RNA was reverse transcribed. Sequencing used immunoSEQ multiplex PCR; TCRdb keeps in-frame clones, though not all of them. The repertoire has almost 350,000 clones, less than 10% of them found once; the top ten carry 0.44%. Regarding this clone: Its antigen is undetermined.

Study findings and constraints: cDNA-based reads could over-represent cells with high TCR expression.

Germline-derived CDR1 and CDR2 are MGHDK and SYGVNS. J lost 0 bases, V lost 3 bases, and 2 bases had no gene match. The CDR3 extends over 15 amino acids. The chain carries TRBV25-1 and TRBJ2-1; 7 nucleotides match TRBD1. The specimen sequenced was central memory CD4+ T cells from blood. The sequence was collected from a woman between 18 and 30 years old in good health. The CDR3 loop reads CASSERGRSYNEQFF. CDR3 nucleotides: TGTGCCAGCAGTGAGAGGGGGCGCTCCTACAATGAGCAGTTCTTC.